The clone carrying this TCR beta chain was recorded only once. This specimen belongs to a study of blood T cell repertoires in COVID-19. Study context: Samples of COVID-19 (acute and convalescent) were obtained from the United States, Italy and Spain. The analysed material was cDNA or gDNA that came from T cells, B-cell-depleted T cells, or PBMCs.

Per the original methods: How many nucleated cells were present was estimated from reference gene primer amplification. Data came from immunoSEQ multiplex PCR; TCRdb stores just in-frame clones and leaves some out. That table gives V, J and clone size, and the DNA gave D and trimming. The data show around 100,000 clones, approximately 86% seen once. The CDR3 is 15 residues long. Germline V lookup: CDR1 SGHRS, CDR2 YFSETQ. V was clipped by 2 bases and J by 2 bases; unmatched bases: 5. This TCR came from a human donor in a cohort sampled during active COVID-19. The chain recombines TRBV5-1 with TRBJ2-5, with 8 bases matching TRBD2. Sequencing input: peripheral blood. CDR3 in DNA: TGCGCCAGCAGCTTCGTAGCGGGGAGACAAGAGACCCAGTACTTC. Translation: CASSFVAGRQETQYF.